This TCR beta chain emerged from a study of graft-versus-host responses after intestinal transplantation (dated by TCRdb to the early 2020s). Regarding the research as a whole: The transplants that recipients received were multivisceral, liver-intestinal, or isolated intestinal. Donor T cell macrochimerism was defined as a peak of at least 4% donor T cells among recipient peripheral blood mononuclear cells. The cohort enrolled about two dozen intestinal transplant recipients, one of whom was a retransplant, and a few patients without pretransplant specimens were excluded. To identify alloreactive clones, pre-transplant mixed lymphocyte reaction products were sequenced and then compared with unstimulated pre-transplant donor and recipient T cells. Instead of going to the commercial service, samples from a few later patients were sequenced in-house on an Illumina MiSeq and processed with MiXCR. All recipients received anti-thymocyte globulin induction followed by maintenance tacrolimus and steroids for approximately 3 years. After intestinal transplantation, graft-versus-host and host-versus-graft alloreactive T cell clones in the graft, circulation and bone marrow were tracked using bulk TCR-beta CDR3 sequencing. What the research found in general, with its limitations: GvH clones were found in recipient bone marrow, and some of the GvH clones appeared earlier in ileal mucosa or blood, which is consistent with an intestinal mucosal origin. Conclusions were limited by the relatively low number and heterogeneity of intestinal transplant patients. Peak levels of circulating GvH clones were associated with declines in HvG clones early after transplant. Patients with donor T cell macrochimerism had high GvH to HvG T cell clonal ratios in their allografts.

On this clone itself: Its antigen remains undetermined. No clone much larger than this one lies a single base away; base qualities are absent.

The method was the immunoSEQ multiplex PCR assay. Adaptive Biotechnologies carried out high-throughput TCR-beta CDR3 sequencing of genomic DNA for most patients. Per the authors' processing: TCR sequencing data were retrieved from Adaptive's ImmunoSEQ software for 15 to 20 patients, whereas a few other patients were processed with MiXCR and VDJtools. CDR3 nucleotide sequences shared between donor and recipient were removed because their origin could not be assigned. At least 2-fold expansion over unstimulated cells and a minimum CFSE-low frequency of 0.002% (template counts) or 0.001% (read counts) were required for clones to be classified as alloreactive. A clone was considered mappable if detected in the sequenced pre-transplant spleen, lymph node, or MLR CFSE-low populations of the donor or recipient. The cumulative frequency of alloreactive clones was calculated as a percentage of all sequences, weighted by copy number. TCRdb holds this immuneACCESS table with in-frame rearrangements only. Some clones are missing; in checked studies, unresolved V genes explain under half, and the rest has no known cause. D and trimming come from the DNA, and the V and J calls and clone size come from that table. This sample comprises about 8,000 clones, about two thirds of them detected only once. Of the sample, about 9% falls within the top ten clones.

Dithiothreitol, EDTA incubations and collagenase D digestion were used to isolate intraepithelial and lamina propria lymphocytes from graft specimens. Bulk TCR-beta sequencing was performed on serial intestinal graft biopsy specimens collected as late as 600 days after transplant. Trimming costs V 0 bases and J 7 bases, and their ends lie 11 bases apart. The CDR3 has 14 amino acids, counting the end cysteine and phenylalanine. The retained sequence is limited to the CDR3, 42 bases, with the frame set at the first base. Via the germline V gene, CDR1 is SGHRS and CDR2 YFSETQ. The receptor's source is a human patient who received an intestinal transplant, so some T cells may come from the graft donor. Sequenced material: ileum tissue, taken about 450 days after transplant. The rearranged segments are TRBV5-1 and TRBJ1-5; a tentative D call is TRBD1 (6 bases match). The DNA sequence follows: TGCGCCAGCAGCTTGGGGGGGGCATTACAGCCCCAGCATTTT. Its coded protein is CASSLGGALQPQHF.